Following are 3 T cell receptor beta chains from one sample sequenced in a study of blood T cell repertoires in COVID-19. Assay: immunoSEQ multiplex PCR; the TCRdb copy retains only in-frame clones and omits some. Of fewer than 60,000 clones listed, 75% to 80% are singletons. The sequenced sample was peripheral blood. The receptors derive from a human donor in a cohort sampled during active COVID-19.

This clone was detected once. V usage is TRBV5-1 and J usage is TRBJ1-6; 7 positions match TRBD1. The CDR3 totals 15 residues. Germline CDR1 reads SGHRS; CDR2 reads YFSETQ. Trimming cost V 5 bases and J 3 bases; bases outside gene matches: 5. The CDR3 bases are TGCGCCAGCAGACGACAGGGTGACTATAATTCACCCCTCCACTTT. It encodes CASRRQGDYNSPLHF.

The rearrangement uses TRBV6-5 and TRBJ1-5; possibly TRBD1 for D (5 bases). This CDR3 comprises 15 residues. Germline V gene data show CDR1 as MNHEY and CDR2 as SVGAGI. V lost 2 bases and J lost 2, with 10 bases in between. CDR3 amino acids: CASSYNGGGNQPQHF. CDR3 DNA sequence: TGTGCCAGCAGTTACAACGGGGGTGGCAATCAGCCCCAGCATTTT.

This clone was detected only a few times. The CDR3 DNA reads TGTGCCAGCAGCTTAGGGGTGGGACTGAATGAAAAACTGTTTTTT. Residues: CASSLGVGLNEKLFF. This chain joins TRBV7-9 and TRBJ1-4; a possible D gene is TRBD1 (5 bases). Germline V gene data show CDR1 as SEHNR and CDR2 as FQNEAQ (reference sequence). The CDR3 length is 15 residues. The V end lost 1 base, the J end lost 5 bases, and 11 bases lay between the germline ends.